The 13 T cell receptor beta chains listed next were all sequenced from one sample in a study of OX40 agonist ivuxolimab in advanced cancers. The protocol was immunoSEQ multiplex PCR, while the TCRdb copy is restricted to in-frame clones and leaves out a portion. Of tens of thousands of clones in the sample, 70% to 90% are singletons; the top ten hold 12%. This sample comprised CD4+ or CD8+ T cells sorted from blood, obtained in a trial of the OX40 agonist ivuxolimab. Source of these receptors: an adult with an advanced solid tumor such as melanoma, head and neck, liver or kidney cancer.

This rearrangement joins TRBV19 to TRBJ2-2; D is undetermined. The CDR3 covers 14 residues. Germline loops: CDR1 LNHDA, CDR2 SQIVND (reference sequence). V lost 4 bases and J lost 4, with 10 bases in between. The CDR3 loop is CASSSLEGTGELFF. The DNA for the CDR3 is TGTGCCAGTAGTAGCCTAGAAGGCACCGGGGAGCTGTTTTTT.

The rearrangement joins TRBV6-5 to TRBJ2-1; possibly TRBD2 for D (6 bases). V lost 8 bases to trimming and J lost 7 bases, with 21 bases between them. CDR3 length: 15 residues. Germline lookup yields CDR1 MNHEY and CDR2 SVGAGI. The CDR3 DNA reads as TGTGCCAGCTGCCTCATAAAGGGGCGGGATAATGAGCAGTTCTTC. Translating it yields CASCLIKGRDNEQFF.

The rearrangement joins TRBV4-1 to TRBJ1-1; D remains unclear. Trimming took off 0 bases at V and 3 bases at J, with 14 bases between the two ends. The CDR3 is made up of 16 amino acids. Germline assignment: CDR1 MGHRA and CDR2 YSYEKL. The CDR3 coding sequence is TGCGCCAGCAGCCAAGAGGAGGCCCCAGGTGACACTGAAGCTTTCTTT. Translating it yields CASSQEEAPGDTEAFF.

This clone was detected once. The chain couples TRBV28 to TRBJ2-3; no clear D gene. CDR1 MDHEN and CDR2 SYDVKM come from the germline V gene. The CDR3 totals 12 residues. The V end was cut by 5 bases, the J end by 2 bases, with 5 bases between. CDR3 in DNA: TGTGCCAGCAGTCCGTACACAGATACGCAGTATTTT. Translated, it gives CASSPYTDTQYF.

This chain uses TRBV6-5 with TRBJ2-3; 8 bases are shared with TRBD1. The CDR3 runs to 15 residues. V gave up 6 bases and J gave up 4 bases; unmatched junction bases: 9. Per germline, CDR1 MNHEY and CDR2 SVGAGI. CDR3 nucleotides: TGTGCCAGCAGCTCGACAGGGGACGGTGCAGATACGCAGTATTTT. It codes for CASSSTGDGADTQYF.

This chain joins TRBV5-1 and TRBJ2-3; D is unresolved. From germline, CDR1 is SGHRS and CDR2 YFSETQ. The germline V and J ends were trimmed by 0 bases and 0 bases, with 8 bases remaining between them. This CDR3 is 15 amino acids long. In DNA, the CDR3 is TGCGCCAGCAGCTTGGGCTACTCAAGCACAGATACGCAGTATTTT. Translated, it gives CASSLGYSSTDTQYF. Based on the CDR3 plus reference TRBV5-1 and TRBJ2-3, the full variable domain is KAGVTQTPRYLIKTRGQQVTLSCSPISGHRSVSWYQQTPGQGLQFLFEYFSETQRNKGNFPGRFSGRQFSNSRSEMNVSTLELGDSALYLCASSLGYSSTDTQYFGPGTRLTVL.

The rearrangement uses TRBV28 and TRBJ2-7; 11 nucleotides align to TRBD1. CDR1 MDHEN and CDR2 SYDVKM come from the germline V gene. The V segment lost 11 bases and the J segment 7 bases; nucleotides outside the gene matches: 4. The CDR3 has 11 residues. CDR3 sequence reads: CASDRGLEQYF. CDR3 nucleotides: TGTGCCTCGGACAGGGGGCTGGAGCAGTACTTC. Using reference TRBV28 and TRBJ2-7 for the parts outside the CDR3, the full variable domain is DVKVTQSSRYLVKRTGEKVFLECVQDMDHENMFWYRQDPGLGLRLIYFSYDVKMKEKGDIPEGYSVSREKKERFSLILESASTNQTSMYLCASDRGLEQYFGPGTRLTVT.

The V call is TRBV10-3, the J call TRBJ2-2, with a tentative D call TRBD2 (6 bases). Germline values: CDR1 ENHRY, CDR2 SYGVKD. This CDR3 has 13 amino acids. The V end lost 6 bases, the J end lost 6 bases, and 11 bases lay between the germline ends. Here the CDR3 DNA reads TGTGCCATCAGAGTTCGGGAGCCCGGGGAGCTGTTTTTT. This translates into CAIRVREPGELFF.

The chain is built from TRBV7-9 and TRBJ2-3; TRBD1 or TRBD2 may be the D gene (5 bases each). V was cut by 1 base and J by 6 bases, with 11 bases left in between. CDR3 size: 14 residues. Germline V CDR1 and CDR2: SEHNR, FQNEAQ (reference sequence). The CDR3 here is CASSLVDGTDTQYF. DNA for the CDR3: TGTGCCAGCAGCTTAGTGGACGGGACGGATACGCAGTATTTT.

This clone has just a few counts. The identical CDR3 is also encoded by other nucleotide sequences in the sample. The chain is built from TRBV5-1 and TRBJ1-3; D uncertain. V shed 2 bases and J shed 4 bases, with 7 bases lying between them. The CDR3 covers 13 residues. Germline V gene data show CDR1 as SGHRS and CDR2 as YFSETQ. The CDR3 protein is CASSLDIGNTIYF. DNA of the CDR3: TGCGCCAGCAGCTTAGACATAGGAAACACCATATATTTT.

This clone was counted only a few times. CDR3 region: CASSERPGQPRFVTF. In DNA, the CDR3 is TGTGCCAGCAGTGAAAGGCCGGGACAGCCTCGGTTTGTCACCTTC. The chain has TRBV2 and TRBJ1-2, with 7 bases fitting TRBD1. Germline V gives CDR1 SNHLY, CDR2 FYNNEI. V lost 2 bases and J lost 13; bases outside the gene matches: 16. There are 15 residues in the CDR3.

The rearrangement links TRBV7-9 to TRBJ2-7; TRBD2 matches at 11 bases. V was clipped by 4 bases and J by 5 bases; unmatched bases: 10. The CDR3 covers 16 residues. Germline CDR1 is SEHNR and CDR2 is FQNEAQ (reference sequence). CDR3 in amino acids: CASSSDSGRASDEQYF. CDR3 nucleotide sequence: TGTGCCAGCAGCTCCGATAGCGGGAGGGCCTCGGACGAGCAGTACTTC.

V is TRBV19 and J is TRBJ2-2, with D unclear. CDR1 LNHDA and CDR2 SQIVND come from the germline V gene (reference sequence). The CDR3 consists of 13 residues. V was pared by 8 bases and J by 6 bases, with 13 bases between. CDR3 DNA sequence: TGTGCCAGTGCGGTTACACCAGCCGGGGAGCTGTTTTTT. Amino acids: CASAVTPAGELFF. The whole variable domain, remainder taken from reference TRBV19 and TRBJ2-2, is DGGITQSPKYLFRKEGQNVTLSCEQNLNHDAMYWYRQDPGQGLRLIYYSQIVNDFQKGDIAEGYSVSREKKESFPLTVTSAQKNPTAFYLCASAVTPAGELFFGEGSRLTVL.